A selection of T cell receptor beta chains follows, all from one sample in a study of blood T cell repertoires in COVID-19. Clones were sequenced by immunoSEQ multiplex PCR, and TCRdb holds only the in-frame ones, with some missing. The table lists roughly 250,000 clones, 70% to 90% of them singletons, with 3% to 4% in the top ten. Sequenced: PBMCs or T cells enriched from blood (not recorded which). These receptors originate from a woman aged 40-49 years with acute COVID-19. CDR3s include the opening cysteine and the closing phenylalanine or tryptophan. A D gene is named only where the DNA matches it firmly. Expanded clones are given a class, and other clones once, few, many or no size at all.

d_call j_call v_call clone_size cdr3_aa cdr3_nt
TRBD2 TRBJ2-7 TRBV18 . CASSPPAGNSPYEQYF TGTGCCAGCTCACCACCAGCGGGAAATTCGCCCTACGAGCAGTACTTC
. TRBJ2-4 TRBV3-1/TRBV3-2 . CASSQVETGLAKNIQYF TGTGCCAGCAGCCAAGTGGAGACAGGTCTAGCCAAAAACATTCAGTACTTC
. TRBJ1-1 TRBV10-3 once CAISLDRNTEAFF TGTGCCATCAGCCTAGACAGGAACACTGAAGCTTTCTTT
TRBD2 TRBJ2-5 TRBV6-6 . CASGLGLAGETQYF TGTGCCAGCGGTCTGGGACTAGCTGGAGAGACCCAGTACTTC
TRBD1 TRBJ1-1 TRBV4-1 few CASSQEGGQGETEAFF TGCGCCAGCAGCCAAGAGGGGGGACAGGGGGAGACTGAAGCTTTCTTT
TRBD1 TRBJ2-7 TRBV5-1 . CASSLTRTRGGSTYEQYF TGCGCCAGCAGCTTGACTCGTACTCGAGGGGGCTCAACCTACGAGCAGTACTTC
. TRBJ1-5 TRBV6-5 . CASSYSGGDQPQHF TGTGCCAGCAGTTACTCTGGGGGGGATCAGCCCCAGCATTTT
. TRBJ1-1 TRBV14 . CASSQAYTGFEAFF TGTGCCAGCAGCCAAGCCTACACAGGTTTTGAAGCTTTCTTT
TRBD1 TRBJ1-1 TRBV29-1 . CSVAGDRAHTEAFF TGCAGCGTTGCCGGTGACAGGGCCCACACTGAAGCTTTCTTT
TRBD2 TRBJ2-1 TRBV7-2 . CASSLLLAGGFYNEQFF TGTGCCAGCAGCTTGCTTCTAGCGGGAGGTTTCTACAATGAGCAGTTCTTC
TRBD1 TRBJ2-5 TRBV27 . CASSSAYWTGTGKETQYF TGTGCCAGCAGTTCTGCCTATTGGACCGGGACAGGGAAAGAGACCCAGTACTTC